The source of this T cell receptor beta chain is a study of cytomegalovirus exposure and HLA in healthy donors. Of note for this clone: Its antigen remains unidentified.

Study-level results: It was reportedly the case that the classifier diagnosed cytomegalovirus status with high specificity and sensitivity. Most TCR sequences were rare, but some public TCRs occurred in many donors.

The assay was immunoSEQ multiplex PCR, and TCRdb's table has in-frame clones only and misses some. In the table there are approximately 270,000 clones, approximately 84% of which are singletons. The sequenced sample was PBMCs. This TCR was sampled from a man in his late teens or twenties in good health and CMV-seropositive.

The CDR3 region has the DNA TGTGCCAGCAGCTTGGGGGCGGGGCCCCAGCATTTT. It specifies CASSLGAGPQHF. The chain employs TRBV5-4 and TRBJ1-5; D gene ambiguous. The CDR3 has 12 amino acids. Trimming stripped 0 bases from V and 9 bases from J, with 7 bases between. Per the germline V gene, CDR1 is SGHNT and CDR2 is YYREEE (reference sequence).